This T cell receptor beta chain comes out of a study of T-cell memory formation after mild COVID-19. Overall study findings and caveats: CD4+ bias marked clones expanding day 15 to 37, unlike balanced contracting clones. Mainly in CM and EM were contracting CD4+ clones; CD8+ were in EMRA.

This clonotype was found a few times. Its target is unknown. The CDR3 length is 17 residues. With V trimmed by 3 bases and J by 1 base, 5 bases remained unmatched. Germline V CDR1 and CDR2: SGHNT, YYREEE (reference sequence). Constant-segment primers were used for 5'RACE, and the resulting TCR alpha and TCR beta cDNA libraries carried sample barcodes and UMIs. TCRdb re-called the 5' RACE reads with MiXCR, one entry per CDR3 protein. The table includes roughly 80,000 distinct CDR3 sequences, 11% to 15% detected once. This chain uses TRBV5-4 with TRBJ2-2, with TRBD2 matching 11 bases. The sequence was obtained from an adult woman who had mild COVID-19 (a few samples of this study predate the infection). Cell type and time point are not known. Sample: PBMCs or a T cell subset sorted from them (not recorded which). The CDR3 reads CASSSNSGGENTGELFF. The CDR3 DNA sequence: TGTGCCAGCAGCTCAAATAGCGGGGGGGAGAACACCGGGGAGCTGTTTTTT.